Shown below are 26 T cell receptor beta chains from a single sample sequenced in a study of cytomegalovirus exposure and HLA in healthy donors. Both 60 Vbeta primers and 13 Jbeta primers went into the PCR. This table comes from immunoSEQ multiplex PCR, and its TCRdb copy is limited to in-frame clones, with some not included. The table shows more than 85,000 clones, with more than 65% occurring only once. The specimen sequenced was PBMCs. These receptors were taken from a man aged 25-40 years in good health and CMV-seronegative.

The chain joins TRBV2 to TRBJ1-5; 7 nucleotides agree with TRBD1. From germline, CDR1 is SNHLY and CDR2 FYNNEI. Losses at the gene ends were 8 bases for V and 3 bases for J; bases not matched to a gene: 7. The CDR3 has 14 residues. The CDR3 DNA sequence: TGTGCCAGCGGAGCCAGGGGGGACAATCAGCCCCAGCATTTT. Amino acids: CASGARGDNQPQHF.

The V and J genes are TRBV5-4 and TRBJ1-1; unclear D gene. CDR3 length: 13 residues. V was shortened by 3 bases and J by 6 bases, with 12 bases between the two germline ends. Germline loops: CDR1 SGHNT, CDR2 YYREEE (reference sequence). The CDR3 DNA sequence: TGTGCCAGCAGCTACGAGCCTTCTGCTGAAGCTTTCTTT. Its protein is CASSYEPSAEAFF.

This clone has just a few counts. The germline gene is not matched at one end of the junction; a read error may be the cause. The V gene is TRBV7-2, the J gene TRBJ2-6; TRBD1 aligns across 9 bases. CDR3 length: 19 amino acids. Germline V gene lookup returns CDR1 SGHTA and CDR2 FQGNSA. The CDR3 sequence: CASSFRTGGYSSGANGLTF. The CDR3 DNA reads TGTGCCAGCAGCTTTCGTACAGGGGGCTACAGCTCTGGGGCCAACGGCCTGACTTTC.

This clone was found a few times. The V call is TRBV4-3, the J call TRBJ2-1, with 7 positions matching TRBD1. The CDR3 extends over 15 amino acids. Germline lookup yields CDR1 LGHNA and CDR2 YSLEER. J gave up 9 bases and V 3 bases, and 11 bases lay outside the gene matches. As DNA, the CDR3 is TGCGCCAGCAGCCAGTGGACAGGAGCGCACCGTGAGCAGTTCTTC. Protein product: CASSQWTGAHREQFF.

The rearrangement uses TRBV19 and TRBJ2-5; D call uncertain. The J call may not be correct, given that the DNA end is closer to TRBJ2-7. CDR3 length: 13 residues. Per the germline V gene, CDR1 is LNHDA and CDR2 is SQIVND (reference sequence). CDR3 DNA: TGTGCCAGTAGTACCAACTACGGATTCGAGCAGTACTTC. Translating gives CASSTNYGFEQYF.

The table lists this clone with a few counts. The CDR3 loop reads CASSRAGRGLTDTQYF. CDR3 nucleotides: TGTGCCAGCAGCCGCGCGGGCAGGGGGCTCACAGATACGCAGTATTTT. V usage is TRBV5-4 and J usage is TRBJ2-3, with 8 bases aligning to TRBD1. The germline V gene encodes CDR1 SGHNT and CDR2 YYREEE (reference sequence). Losses at the gene ends were 4 bases for V and 2 bases for J; bases not matched to a gene: 9. This CDR3 is 16 amino acids long.

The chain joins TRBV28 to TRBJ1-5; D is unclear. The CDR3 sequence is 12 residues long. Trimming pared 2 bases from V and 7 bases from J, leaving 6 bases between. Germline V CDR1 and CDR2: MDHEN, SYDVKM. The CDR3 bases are TGTGCCAGCAGTTTAACAGCACAGCCCCAGCATTTT. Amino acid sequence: CASSLTAQPQHF. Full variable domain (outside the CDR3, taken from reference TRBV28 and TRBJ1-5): DVKVTQSSRYLVKRTGEKVFLECVQDMDHENMFWYRQDPGLGLRLIYFSYDVKMKEKGDIPEGYSVSREKKERFSLILESASTNQTSMYLCASSLTAQPQHFGDGTRLSIL.

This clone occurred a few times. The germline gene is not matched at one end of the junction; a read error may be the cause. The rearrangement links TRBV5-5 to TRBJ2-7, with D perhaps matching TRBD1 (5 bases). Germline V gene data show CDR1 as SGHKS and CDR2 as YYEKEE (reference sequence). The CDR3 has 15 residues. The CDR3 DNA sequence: TGCGCCAGCAGCCCCGGCCAGGGTGCAGACTACGAGCAGTACTTC. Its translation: CASSPGQGADYEQYF.

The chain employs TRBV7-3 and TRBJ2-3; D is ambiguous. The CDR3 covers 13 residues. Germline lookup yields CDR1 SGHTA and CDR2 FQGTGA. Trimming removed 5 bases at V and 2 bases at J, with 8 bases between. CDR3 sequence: CASSPLFTDTQYF. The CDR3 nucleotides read TGTGCCAGCAGCCCACTCTTCACAGATACGCAGTATTTT.

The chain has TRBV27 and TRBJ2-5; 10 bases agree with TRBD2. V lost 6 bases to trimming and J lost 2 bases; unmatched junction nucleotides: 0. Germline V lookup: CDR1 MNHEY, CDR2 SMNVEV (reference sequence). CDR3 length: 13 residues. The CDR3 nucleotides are TGTGCCAGCAGACTAGCGGGGCAAGAGACCCAGTACTTC. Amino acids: CASRLAGQETQYF.

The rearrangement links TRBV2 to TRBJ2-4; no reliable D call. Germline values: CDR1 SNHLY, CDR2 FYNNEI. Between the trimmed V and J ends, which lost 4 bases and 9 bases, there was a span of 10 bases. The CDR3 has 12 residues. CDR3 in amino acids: CASSVSLGIQYF. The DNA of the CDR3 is TGTGCCAGCAGTGTCTCACTCGGCATTCAGTACTTC.

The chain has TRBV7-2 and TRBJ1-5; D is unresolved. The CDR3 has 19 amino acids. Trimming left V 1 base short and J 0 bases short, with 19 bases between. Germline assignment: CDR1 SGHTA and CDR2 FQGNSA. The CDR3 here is CASSLDLGSPPYSNQPQHF. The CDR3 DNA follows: TGTGCCAGCAGCTTAGATCTGGGGAGCCCCCCTTATAGCAATCAGCCCCAGCATTTT.

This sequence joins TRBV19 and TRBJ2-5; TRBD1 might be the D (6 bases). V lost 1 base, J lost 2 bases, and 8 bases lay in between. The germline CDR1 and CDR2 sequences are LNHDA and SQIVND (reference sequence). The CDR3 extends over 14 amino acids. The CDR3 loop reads CASSIAQGQETQYF. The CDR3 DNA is TGTGCCAGTAGTATAGCACAGGGACAAGAGACCCAGTACTTC.

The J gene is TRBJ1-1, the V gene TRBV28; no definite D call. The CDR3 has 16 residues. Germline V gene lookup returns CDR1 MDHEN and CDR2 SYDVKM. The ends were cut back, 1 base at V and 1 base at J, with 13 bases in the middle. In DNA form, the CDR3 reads TGTGCCAGCAGTTTATTTGGCCAGGCCGGGAACACTGAAGCTTTCTTT. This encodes CASSLFGQAGNTEAFF. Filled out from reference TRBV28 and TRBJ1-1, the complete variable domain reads DVKVTQSSRYLVKRTGEKVFLECVQDMDHENMFWYRQDPGLGLRLIYFSYDVKMKEKGDIPEGYSVSREKKERFSLILESASTNQTSMYLCASSLFGQAGNTEAFFGQGTRLTVV.

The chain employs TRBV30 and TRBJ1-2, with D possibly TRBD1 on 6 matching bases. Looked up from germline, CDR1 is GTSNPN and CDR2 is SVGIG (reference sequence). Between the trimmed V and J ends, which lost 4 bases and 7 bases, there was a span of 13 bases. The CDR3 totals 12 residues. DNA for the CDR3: TGTGCCTGGACGTACAGGGTTTCTGGCTACACCTTC. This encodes CAWTYRVSGYTF. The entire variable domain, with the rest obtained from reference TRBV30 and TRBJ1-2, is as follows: SQTIHQWPATLVQPVGSPLSLECTVEGTSNPNLYWYRQAAGRGLQLLFYSVGIGQISSEVPQNLSASRPQDRQFILSSKKLLLSDSGFYLCAWTYRVSGYTFGSGTRLTVV.

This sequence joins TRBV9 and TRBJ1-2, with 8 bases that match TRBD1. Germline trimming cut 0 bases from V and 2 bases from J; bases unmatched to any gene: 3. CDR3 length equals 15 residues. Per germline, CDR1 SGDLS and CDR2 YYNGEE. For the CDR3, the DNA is TGTGCCAGCAGCGTAGCCCAGGGGGCGAACTATGGCTACACCTTC. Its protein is CASSVAQGANYGYTF.

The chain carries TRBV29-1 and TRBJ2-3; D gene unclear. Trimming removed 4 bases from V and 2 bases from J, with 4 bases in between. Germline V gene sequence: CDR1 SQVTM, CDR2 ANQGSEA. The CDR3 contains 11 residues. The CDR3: CSVAFTDTQYF. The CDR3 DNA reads TGCAGCGTTGCATTCACAGATACGCAGTATTTT.

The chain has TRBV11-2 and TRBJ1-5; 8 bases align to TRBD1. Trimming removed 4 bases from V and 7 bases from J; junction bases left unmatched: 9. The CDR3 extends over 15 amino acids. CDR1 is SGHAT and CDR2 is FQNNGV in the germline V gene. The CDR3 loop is CASSSAGGREQPQHF. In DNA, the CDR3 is TGTGCCAGCAGCTCTGCAGGGGGCCGGGAGCAGCCCCAGCATTTT.

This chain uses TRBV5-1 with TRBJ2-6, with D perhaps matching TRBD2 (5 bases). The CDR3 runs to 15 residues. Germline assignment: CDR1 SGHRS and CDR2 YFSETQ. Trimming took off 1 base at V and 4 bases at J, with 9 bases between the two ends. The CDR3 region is CASSLLTGGANVLTF. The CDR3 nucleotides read TGCGCCAGCAGCTTGTTGACGGGAGGGGCCAACGTCCTGACTTTC.

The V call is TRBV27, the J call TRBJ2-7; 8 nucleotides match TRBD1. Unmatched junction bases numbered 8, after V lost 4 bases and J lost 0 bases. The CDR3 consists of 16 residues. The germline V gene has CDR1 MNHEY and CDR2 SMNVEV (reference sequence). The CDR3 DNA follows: TGTGCCAGCAGTTCGCACGGACAGGGCCCCTCCTACGAGCAGTACTTC. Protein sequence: CASSSHGQGPSYEQYF.

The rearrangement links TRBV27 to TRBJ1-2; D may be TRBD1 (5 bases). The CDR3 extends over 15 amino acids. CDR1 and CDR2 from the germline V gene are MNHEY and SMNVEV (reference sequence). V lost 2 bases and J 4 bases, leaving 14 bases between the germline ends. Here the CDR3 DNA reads TGTGCCAGCAGTTTAACTGCAGGGCAAATCTATGGCTACACCTTC. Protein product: CASSLTAGQIYGYTF.

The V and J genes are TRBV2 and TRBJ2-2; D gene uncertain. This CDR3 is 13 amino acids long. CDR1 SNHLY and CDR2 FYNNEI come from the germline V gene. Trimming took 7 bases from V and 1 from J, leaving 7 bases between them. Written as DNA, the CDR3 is TGTGCCAGCAAGATAGAGAACACCGGGGAGCTGTTTTTT. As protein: CASKIENTGELFF.

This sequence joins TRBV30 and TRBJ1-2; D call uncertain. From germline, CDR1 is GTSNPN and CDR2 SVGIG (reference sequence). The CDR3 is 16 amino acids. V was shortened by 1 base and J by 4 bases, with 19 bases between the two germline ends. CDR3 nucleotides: TGTGCCTGGAGTGCTAGTAATTCGGGTGAAGGCTATGGCTACACCTTC. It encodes CAWSASNSGEGYGYTF.

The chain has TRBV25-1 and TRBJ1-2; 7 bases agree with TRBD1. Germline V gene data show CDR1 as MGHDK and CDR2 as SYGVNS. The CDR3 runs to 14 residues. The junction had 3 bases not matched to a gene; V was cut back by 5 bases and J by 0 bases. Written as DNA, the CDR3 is TGTGCCAGCAGTCACAGGGGCTCTAACTATGGCTACACCTTC. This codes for CASSHRGSNYGYTF.

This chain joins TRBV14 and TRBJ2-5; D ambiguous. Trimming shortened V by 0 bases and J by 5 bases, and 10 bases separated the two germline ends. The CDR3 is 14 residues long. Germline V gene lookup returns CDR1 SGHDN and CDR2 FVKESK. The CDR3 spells CASSQEEESETQYF. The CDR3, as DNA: TGTGCCAGCAGCCAAGAAGAAGAGAGCGAGACCCAGTACTTC.

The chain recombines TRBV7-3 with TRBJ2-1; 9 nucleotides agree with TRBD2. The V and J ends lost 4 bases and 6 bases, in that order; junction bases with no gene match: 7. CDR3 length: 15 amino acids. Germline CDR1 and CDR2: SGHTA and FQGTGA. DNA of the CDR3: TGTGCCAGCAGCTCTGGGACTAGCACCCTCAATGAGCAGTTCTTC. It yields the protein CASSSGTSTLNEQFF.